One and the same sample provided the 12 T cell receptor beta chains below, sequenced in a study of prognosis after radiotherapy for stage I lung cancer. Genomic DNA yielded TCR beta CDR3, amplified by two-round multiplex PCR. Individual primers that were specific to each TRBV and TRBJ gene served in first-round PCR. TCRdb re-analysed the multiplex PCR reads in MiXCR, keeping a single row per CDR3 protein. Counted here are about 34,000 distinct CDR3 sequences, 25% to 40% occurring once; the ten biggest clones make up roughly 26%. The sequencing used PBMCs, collected before or after stereotactic body radiation therapy (not recorded which). These receptors came from a donor of 50 years or more with non-small cell lung cancer.

CDR3 amino acids: CASSYSESYEQYF. CDR3 nucleotides: TGTGCCAGCAGTTACTCGGAGAGCTACGAGCAGTACTTC. The chain has TRBV6-2 or TRBV6-3 and TRBJ2-7; unclear D gene. The CDR3 runs 13 residues. Germline V lookup: CDR1 MNHEY, CDR2 SVGEGT. Deletions cut 0 bases from V and 3 bases from J, with 6 bases between.

About this clonotype itself: A read error may explain this, as a much larger clone is one base away. The chain recombines TRBV6-1 with TRBJ1-1, with TRBD1 matching over 7 bases. Germline V lookup: CDR1 MNHNS, CDR2 SASEGT. The junction had 8 bases not matched to a gene; V was cut back by 6 bases and J by 1 base. This CDR3 spans 15 amino acids. CDR3 sequence reads: CASRRNTGANTEAFF. The CDR3 region has the DNA TGTGCCAGCAGAAGAAACACAGGGGCGAACACTGAAGCTTTCTTT.

This clonotype was found a few times. This chain connects TRBV7-3 to TRBJ2-7; D is unresolved. V shed 5 bases and J shed 4 bases, with 6 bases lying between them. CDR1 and CDR2 from the germline V gene are SGHTA and FQGTGA. The CDR3 is 11 residues long. The CDR3 sequence is CASSTSYEQYF. CDR3 nucleotides: TGTGCCAGCAGCACAAGTTACGAGCAGTACTTC.

This clonotype is deemed medium-sized. An end of the junction does not agree with germline; a read error may underlie this. V is TRBV6-1 and J is TRBJ2-1; 9 bases align to TRBD1. This CDR3 has 14 amino acids. Germline loops: CDR1 MNHNS, CDR2 SASEGT. Here the CDR3 reads CASSEALQGASPFF. The DNA for the CDR3 is TGTGCCAGCAGCGAAGCCCTACAGGGGGCTAGTCCGTTCTTC.

The chain uses TRBV6-6 and TRBJ2-5; the match to TRBD1 covers 7 bases. The CDR3 consists of 15 residues. J gave up 7 bases and V 0 bases, and 8 bases lay outside the gene matches. Germline assignment: CDR1 MNHNY and CDR2 SVGAGI (reference sequence). CDR3 sequence (DNA): TGTGCCAGCAGTTACTCGAGCGGACAGGAAGGGACCCAGTACTTC. Its translation: CASSYSSGQEGTQYF.

CDR3 protein: CASRGGSYEQYF. CDR3 sequence (DNA): TGTGCCAGCAGGGGCGGGAGTTACGAGCAGTACTTC. This chain joins TRBV6-2 or TRBV6-3 and TRBJ2-7; TRBD2 aligns across 7 bases. CDR3 size: 12 residues. V lost 6 bases, J lost 4 bases, and 3 bases stayed unmatched. The germline V gene encodes CDR1 MNHEY and CDR2 SVGEGT.

In the case of this clonotype: A far larger clone is off by one base, so a read error is likely. V is TRBV6-9 and J is TRBJ2-3, with D unclear. This CDR3 is built from 13 residues. V lost 7 bases and J lost 7, with 15 bases in between. Germline values: CDR1 MNHGY, CDR2 SVAAGI. The CDR3 bases are TGTGCCAGCATTGAGACTCCTGCGTATACGCAGTATTTT. As protein: CASIETPAYTQYF.

This clonotype occurred many times. At one end the junction does not follow the germline gene, possibly because of a read error. The chain is built from TRBV11-2 and TRBJ2-5; the match to TRBD2 covers 9 bases. Germline values: CDR1 SGHAT, CDR2 FQNNGV. The CDR3 contains 14 residues. DNA for the CDR3: TGTGCCAGCAGCTTGGCTGGGATAGCGGGGGAGGTTTGCTTC. Translated, it gives CASSLAGIAGEVCF.

This clonotype was recorded many times. The chain recombines TRBV5-1 with TRBJ1-5; TRBD1 matches at 9 bases. The junction had 4 bases not matched to a gene; V was cut back by 3 bases and J by 3 bases. From germline, CDR1 is SGHRS and CDR2 YFSETQ. The CDR3 spans 15 residues. The CDR3 reads CASSSGQGDNQPQHF. CDR3 coding DNA: TGCGCCAGCAGCTCGGGACAGGGTGACAATCAGCCCCAGCATTTT.

This rearrangement joins TRBV20-1 to TRBJ1-2, with D possibly TRBD1 on 6 matching bases. V lost 6 bases and J lost 5, with 16 bases in between. The CDR3 loop spans 13 amino acids. From germline, CDR1 is DFQATT and CDR2 SNEGSKA (reference sequence). The CDR3 DNA follows: TGCAGTGCCCTAACCCAGGGGAGGTATGGCTACACCTTC. Translation: CSALTQGRYGYTF.

Many counts were recorded for this clonotype. The J gene is TRBJ1-6, the V gene TRBV7-9; D is uncertain. Germline V CDR1 and CDR2: SEHNR, FQNEAQ (reference sequence). Trimming took 2 bases from V and 8 from J, leaving 10 bases between them. The CDR3 sequence is 14 residues long. The CDR3 region has the DNA TGTGCCAGCAGCTTATATGGTAGGGATTCACCCCTCCACTTT. Translated, it gives CASSLYGRDSPLHF.

This clonotype has at least ten counts. The V and J genes are TRBV5-5 and TRBJ1-1; 10 bases fit TRBD1. After removal of 2 bases from V and 0 bases from J, the junction contained 7 bases not matched to a gene. Germline assignment: CDR1 SGHKS and CDR2 YYEKEE (reference sequence). CDR3 length equals 17 residues. The chain's CDR3 is CASSLIRTGGVNTEAFF. In DNA, the CDR3 is TGTGCCAGCAGCTTAATCCGGACAGGGGGGGTGAACACTGAAGCTTTCTTT.